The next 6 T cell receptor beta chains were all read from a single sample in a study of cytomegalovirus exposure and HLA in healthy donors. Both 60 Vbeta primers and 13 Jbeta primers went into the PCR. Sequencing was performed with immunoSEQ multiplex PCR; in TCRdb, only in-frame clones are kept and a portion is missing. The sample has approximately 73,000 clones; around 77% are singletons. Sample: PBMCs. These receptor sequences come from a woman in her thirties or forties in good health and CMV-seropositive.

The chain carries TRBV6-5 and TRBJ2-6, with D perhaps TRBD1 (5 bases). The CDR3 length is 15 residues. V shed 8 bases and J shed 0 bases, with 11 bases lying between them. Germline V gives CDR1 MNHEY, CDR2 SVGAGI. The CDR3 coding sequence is TGTGCCAGCGCCTCAGGGTTCTCTGGGGCCAACGTCCTGACTTTC. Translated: CASASGFSGANVLTF.

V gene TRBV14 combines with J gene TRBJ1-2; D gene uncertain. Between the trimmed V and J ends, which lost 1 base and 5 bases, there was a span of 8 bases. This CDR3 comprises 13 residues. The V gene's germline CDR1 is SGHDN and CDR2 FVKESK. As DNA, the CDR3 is TGTGCCAGCAGCCAAGCATCGCGTTATGGCTACACCTTC. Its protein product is CASSQASRYGYTF.

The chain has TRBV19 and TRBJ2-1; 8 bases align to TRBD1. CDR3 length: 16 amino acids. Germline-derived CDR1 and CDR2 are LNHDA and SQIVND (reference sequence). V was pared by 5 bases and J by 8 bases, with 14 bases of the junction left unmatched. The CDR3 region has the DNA TGTGCCAGTAGTTCCGAGCGTAAGGCCAGGGGGCATGAGCAGTTCTTC. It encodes CASSSERKARGHEQFF.

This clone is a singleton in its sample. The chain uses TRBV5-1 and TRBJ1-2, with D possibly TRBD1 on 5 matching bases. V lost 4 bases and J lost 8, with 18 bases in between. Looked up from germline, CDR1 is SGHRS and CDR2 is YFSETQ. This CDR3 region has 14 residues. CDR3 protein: CASSPAAGRYGYTF. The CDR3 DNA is TGCGCCAGCAGCCCCGCTGCAGGGCGATACGGCTACACCTTC.

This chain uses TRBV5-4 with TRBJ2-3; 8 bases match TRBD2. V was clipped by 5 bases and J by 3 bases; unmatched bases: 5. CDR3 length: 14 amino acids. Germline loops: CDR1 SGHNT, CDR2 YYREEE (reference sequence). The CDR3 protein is CASRSGSLTDTQYF. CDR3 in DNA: TGTGCCAGCAGAAGCGGGAGTCTGACAGATACGCAGTATTTT.

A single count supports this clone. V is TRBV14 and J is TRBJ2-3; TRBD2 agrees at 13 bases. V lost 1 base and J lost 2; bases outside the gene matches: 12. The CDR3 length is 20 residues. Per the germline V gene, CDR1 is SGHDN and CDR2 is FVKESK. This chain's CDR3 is CASSQGVRLTSGGITDTQYF. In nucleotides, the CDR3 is TGTGCCAGCAGCCAAGGCGTTAGGTTGACTAGCGGGGGGATCACAGATACGCAGTATTTT.